This TCR beta chain was captured in a study of vaccination and CD4 T cells after COVID-19. There are 15 residues in the CDR3. Trimming took off 1 base at V and 1 base at J, with 10 bases between the two ends. Per germline, CDR1 LNHNV and CDR2 YYDKDF (reference sequence). Treatment defined: roughly 11-day PBMC culture with coronavirus spike peptide pools or control peptides (ViraFEST assay). A note on this clonotype: Its target is not known.

Researchers used the Oncomine TCR Beta short-read assay to sequence DNA from cultured CD4+ T cells. MiXCR, run by TCRdb on the PCR reads, gives a single entry per CDR3 protein. The table lists over 5,000 distinct CDR3 sequences, 45% to 55% of them singletons. The source is a human donor who had recovered from COVID-19. Source material: CD4+ T cells from blood, cultured in vitro. The rearrangement joins TRBV15 to TRBJ2-5, with no clear D. CDR3 nucleotides: TGTGCCACCAGCAGAGTGGGCCAAGTCCAAGAGACCCAGTACTTC. This codes for CATSRVGQVQETQYF.